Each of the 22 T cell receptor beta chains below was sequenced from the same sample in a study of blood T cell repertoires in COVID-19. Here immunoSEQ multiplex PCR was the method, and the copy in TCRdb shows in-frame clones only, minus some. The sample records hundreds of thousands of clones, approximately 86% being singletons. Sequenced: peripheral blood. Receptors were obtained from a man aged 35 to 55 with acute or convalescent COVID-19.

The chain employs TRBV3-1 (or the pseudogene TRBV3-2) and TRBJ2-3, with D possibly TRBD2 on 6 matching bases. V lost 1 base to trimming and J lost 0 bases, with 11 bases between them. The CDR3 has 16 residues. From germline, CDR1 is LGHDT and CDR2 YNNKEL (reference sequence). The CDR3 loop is CASSQGRRDSTDTQYF. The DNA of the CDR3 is TGTGCCAGCAGCCAAGGGCGGCGGGATAGCACAGATACGCAGTATTTT.

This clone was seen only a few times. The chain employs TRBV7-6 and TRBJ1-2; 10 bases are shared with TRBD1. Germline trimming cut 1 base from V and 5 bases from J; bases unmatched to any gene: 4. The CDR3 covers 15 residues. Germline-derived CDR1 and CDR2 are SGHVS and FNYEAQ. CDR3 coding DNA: TGTGCCAGCAGCTTAGGACAGGGGGCGCATTATGGCTACACCTTC. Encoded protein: CASSLGQGAHYGYTF.

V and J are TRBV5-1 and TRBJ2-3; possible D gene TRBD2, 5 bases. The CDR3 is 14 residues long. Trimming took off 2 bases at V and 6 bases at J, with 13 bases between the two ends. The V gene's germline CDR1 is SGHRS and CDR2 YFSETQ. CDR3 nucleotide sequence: TGCGCCAGCAGCTTCTCGGCTAGCCCCGATACGCAGTATTTT. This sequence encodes CASSFSASPDTQYF.

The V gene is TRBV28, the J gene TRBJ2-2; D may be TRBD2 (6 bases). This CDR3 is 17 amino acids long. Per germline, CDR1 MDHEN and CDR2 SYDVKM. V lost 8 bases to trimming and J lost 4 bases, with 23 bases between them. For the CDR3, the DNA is TGTGCCAGCTCCCCCCCCCTAGGCGCGGGACTCACCGGGGAGCTGTTTTTT. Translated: CASSPPLGAGLTGELFF.

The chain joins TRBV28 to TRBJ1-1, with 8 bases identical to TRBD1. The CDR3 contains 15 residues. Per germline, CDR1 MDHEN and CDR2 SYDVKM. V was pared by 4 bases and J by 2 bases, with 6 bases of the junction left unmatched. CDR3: CASSSSTGANTEAFF. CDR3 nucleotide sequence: TGTGCCAGCAGTTCCTCGACAGGGGCTAACACTGAAGCTTTCTTT. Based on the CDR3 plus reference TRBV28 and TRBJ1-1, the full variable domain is DVKVTQSSRYLVKRTGEKVFLECVQDMDHENMFWYRQDPGLGLRLIYFSYDVKMKEKGDIPEGYSVSREKKERFSLILESASTNQTSMYLCASSSSTGANTEAFFGQGTRLTVV.

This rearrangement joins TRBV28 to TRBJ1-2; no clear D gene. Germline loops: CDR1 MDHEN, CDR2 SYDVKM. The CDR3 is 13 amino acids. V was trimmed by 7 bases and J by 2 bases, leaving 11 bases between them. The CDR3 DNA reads TGTGCCAGCATGTTAACAGTAAACTATGGCTACACCTTC. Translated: CASMLTVNYGYTF.

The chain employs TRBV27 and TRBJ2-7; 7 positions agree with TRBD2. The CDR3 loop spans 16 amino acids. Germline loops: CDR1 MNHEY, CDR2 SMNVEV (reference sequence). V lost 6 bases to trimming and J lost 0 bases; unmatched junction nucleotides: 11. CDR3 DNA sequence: TGTGCCAGCAGACCGAGGCGGACTAGAGCCTCCTACGAGCAGTACTTC. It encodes CASRPRRTRASYEQYF.

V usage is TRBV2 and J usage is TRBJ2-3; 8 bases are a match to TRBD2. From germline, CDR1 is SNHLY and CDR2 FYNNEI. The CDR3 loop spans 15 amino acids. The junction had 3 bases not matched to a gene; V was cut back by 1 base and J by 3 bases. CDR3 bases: TGTGCCAGCAGTGAAGGTGGCGGGGGGACAGATACGCAGTATTTT. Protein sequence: CASSEGGGGTDTQYF.

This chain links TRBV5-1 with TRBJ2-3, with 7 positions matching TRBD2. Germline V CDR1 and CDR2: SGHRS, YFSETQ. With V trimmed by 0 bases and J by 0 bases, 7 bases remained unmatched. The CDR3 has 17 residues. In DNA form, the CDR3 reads TGCGCCAGCAGCTTGGAGGCGGGAGACCAGAGCACAGATACGCAGTATTTT. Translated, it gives CASSLEAGDQSTDTQYF.

CDR3 sequence reads: CASSQDLSTGGALYGYTF. CDR3 bases: TGCGCCAGCAGCCAAGATCTTTCAACCGGGGGGGCACTCTATGGCTACACCTTC. The genes are TRBV4-1 and TRBJ1-2, with D maybe TRBD1 (6 bases). V lost 0 bases and J 4 bases, leaving 21 bases between the germline ends. The germline V gene encodes CDR1 MGHRA and CDR2 YSYEKL. The CDR3 covers 18 residues.

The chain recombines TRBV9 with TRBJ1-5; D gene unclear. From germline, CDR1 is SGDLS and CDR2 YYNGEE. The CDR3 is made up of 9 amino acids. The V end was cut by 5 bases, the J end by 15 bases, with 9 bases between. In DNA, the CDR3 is TGTGCCAGCAGTCCACGTAGGCATTTT. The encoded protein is CASSPRRHF.

The CDR3 coding sequence is TGCGCCAGCAGCCACTACCCGGGCAATGAGCAGTTCTTC. Protein sequence: CASSHYPGNEQFF. The chain carries TRBV4-3 and TRBJ2-1; D ambiguous. In germline, CDR1 is LGHNA, CDR2 YSLEER. This CDR3 has 13 amino acids. Trimming removed 3 bases from V and 6 bases from J, with 9 bases in between.

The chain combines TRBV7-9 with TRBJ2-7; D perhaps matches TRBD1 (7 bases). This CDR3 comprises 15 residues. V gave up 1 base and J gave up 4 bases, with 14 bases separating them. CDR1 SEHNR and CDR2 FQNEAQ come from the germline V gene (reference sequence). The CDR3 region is CASSLVEGATYEQYF. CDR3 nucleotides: TGTGCCAGCAGCTTAGTGGAGGGGGCTACATACGAGCAGTACTTC. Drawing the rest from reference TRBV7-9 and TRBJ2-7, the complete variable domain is DTGVSQNPRHKITKRGQNVTFRCDPISEHNRLYWYRQTLGQGPEFLTYFQNEAQLEKSRLLSDRFSAERPKGSFSTLEIQRTEQGDSAMYLCASSLVEGATYEQYFGPGTRLTVT.

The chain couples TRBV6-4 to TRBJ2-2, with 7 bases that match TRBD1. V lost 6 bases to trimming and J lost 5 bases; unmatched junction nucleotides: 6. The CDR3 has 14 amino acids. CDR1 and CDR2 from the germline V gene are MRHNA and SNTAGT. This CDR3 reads CASRRDSGTGELFF. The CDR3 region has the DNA TGTGCCAGCAGACGGGACAGTGGGACCGGGGAGCTGTTTTTT.

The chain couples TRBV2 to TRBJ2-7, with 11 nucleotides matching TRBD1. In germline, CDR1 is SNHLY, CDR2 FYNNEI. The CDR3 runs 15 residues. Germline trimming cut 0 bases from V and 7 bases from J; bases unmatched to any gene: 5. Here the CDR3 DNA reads TGTGCCAGCAGTGAAGCGCGGGGACAGGGGGGGGAGCAGTACTTC. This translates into CASSEARGQGGEQYF.

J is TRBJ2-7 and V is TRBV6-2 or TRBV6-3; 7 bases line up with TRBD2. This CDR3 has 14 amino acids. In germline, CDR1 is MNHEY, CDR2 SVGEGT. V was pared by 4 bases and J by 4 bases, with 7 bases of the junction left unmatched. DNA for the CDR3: TGTGCCAGCAGTTTTACGGGAGCGGGGTACGAGCAGTACTTC. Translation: CASSFTGAGYEQYF.

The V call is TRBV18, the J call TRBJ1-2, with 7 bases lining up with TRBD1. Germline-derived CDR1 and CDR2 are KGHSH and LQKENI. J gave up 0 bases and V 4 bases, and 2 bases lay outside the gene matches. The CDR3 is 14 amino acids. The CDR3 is CASSHDRANYGYTF. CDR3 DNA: TGTGCCAGCTCACACGACAGGGCTAACTATGGCTACACCTTC. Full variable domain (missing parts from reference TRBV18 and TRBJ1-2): NAGVMQNPRHLVRRRGQEARLRCSPMKGHSHVYWYRQLPEEGLKFMVYLQKENIIDESGMPKERFSAEFPKEGPSILRIQQVVRGDSAAYFCASSHDRANYGYTFGSGTRLTVV.

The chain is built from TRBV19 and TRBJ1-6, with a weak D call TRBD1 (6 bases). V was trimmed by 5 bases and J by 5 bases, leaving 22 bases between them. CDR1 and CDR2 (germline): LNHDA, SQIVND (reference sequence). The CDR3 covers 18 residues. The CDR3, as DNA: TGTGCCAGTAGTTGGGGGCAGATATCGGACCTCGATAATTCACCCCTCCACTTT. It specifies CASSWGQISDLDNSPLHF.

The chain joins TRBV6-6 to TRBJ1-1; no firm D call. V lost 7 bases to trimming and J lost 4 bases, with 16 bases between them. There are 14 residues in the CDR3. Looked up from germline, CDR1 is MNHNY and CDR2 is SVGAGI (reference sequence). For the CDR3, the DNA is TGTGCCAGCACCCAAACGGGGTGGGGCACTGAAGCTTTCTTT. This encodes CASTQTGWGTEAFF.

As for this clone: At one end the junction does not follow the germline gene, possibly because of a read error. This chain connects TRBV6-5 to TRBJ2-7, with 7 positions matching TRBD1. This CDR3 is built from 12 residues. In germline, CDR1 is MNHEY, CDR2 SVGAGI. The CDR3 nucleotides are TGTGCCATCGGGCAGGGGGAGTACGCGCAGTACTTC. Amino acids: CAIGQGEYAQYF.

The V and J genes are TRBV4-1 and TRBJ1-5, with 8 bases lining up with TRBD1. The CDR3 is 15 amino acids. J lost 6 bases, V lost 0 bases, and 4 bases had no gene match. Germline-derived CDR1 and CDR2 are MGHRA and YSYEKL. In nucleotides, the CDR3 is TGCGCCAGCAGCCAAGAACTGACAGGGGCTCAGCCCCAGCATTTT. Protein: CASSQELTGAQPQHF.

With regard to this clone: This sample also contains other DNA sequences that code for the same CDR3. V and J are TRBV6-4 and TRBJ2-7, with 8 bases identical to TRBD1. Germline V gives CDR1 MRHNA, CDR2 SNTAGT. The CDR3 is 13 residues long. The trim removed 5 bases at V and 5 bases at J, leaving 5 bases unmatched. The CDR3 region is CASSPDRGHEQYF. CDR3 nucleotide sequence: TGTGCCAGCAGTCCTGACAGGGGCCACGAGCAGTACTTC.